This T cell receptor (beta chain) appears in the sequencing data of a study of early T cells in non-severe SARS-CoV-2 infection. Looking at the study overall: Sequencing input comprised bulk RNA from unsorted whole blood; chain pairing was not available.

Via MiXCR, TCRdb re-called the 5' RACE reads, giving one row per CDR3 protein. The table lists about 83,000 distinct CDR3 sequences, about 12% of them singletons. This clonotype was seen more than once but under ten times. The germline CDR1 and CDR2 sequences are KGHDR and SFDVKD. There are 16 residues in the CDR3. The junction had 6 bases not matched to a gene; V was cut back by 4 bases and J by 2 bases. The chain couples TRBV24-1 to TRBJ1-5, with TRBD1 matching over 8 bases. The TCR originated in an adult who was a healthcare worker with PCR-confirmed SARS-CoV-2 infection or an uninfected control (not recorded which). The specimen was whole blood. The CDR3 DNA sequence: TGTGCCACCAGTGACCGGACAGGGTTGGGCAATCAGCCCCAGCATTTT. Its protein is CATSDRTGLGNQPQHF.